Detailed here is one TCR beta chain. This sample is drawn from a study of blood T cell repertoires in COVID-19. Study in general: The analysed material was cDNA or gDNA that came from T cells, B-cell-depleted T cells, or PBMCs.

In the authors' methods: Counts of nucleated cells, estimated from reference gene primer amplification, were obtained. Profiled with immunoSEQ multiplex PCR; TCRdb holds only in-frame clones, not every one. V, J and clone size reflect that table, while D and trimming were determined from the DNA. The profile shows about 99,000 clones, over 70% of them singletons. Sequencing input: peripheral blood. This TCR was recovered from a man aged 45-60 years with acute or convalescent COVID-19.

CDR3 in amino acids: CASSPAPGGTYNEQFF. The DNA of the CDR3 is TGTGCCAGCAGCCCCGCACCGGGAGGGACCTACAATGAGCAGTTCTTC. This chain uses TRBV7-9 with TRBJ2-1; TRBD2 matches 8 bases. The germline gives CDR1 SEHNR, CDR2 FQNEAQ (reference sequence). This CDR3 spans 16 amino acids. V was clipped by 5 bases and J by 2 bases; unmatched bases: 8. Looking up the rest from reference TRBV7-9 and TRBJ2-1 gives the full variable domain: DTGVSQNPRHKITKRGQNVTFRCDPISEHNRLYWYRQTLGQGPEFLTYFQNEAQLEKSRLLSDRFSAERPKGSFSTLEIQRTEQGDSAMYLCASSPAPGGTYNEQFFGPGTRLTVL.